Listed below are T cell receptor beta chains from one sample, sequenced in a study of graft-versus-host responses after intestinal transplantation. The table came from immunoSEQ multiplex PCR; TCRdb's copy has only in-frame clones and leaves some out. The sample records about 6,900 clones, around 23% being singletons. The sequences come from alloreactive CD4+ T cells from a mixed lymphocyte reaction culture, collected before transplantation. Receptor source: a human patient who was an organ donor for intestinal transplantation. Each CDR3 is given with its conserved first and last residue. The order of the fields is clone size, V gene, D gene, J gene, CDR3 protein, CDR3 DNA. D genes are given only for firm matches. Where a row states a size, it is once, few, many or the class of an expanded clone; other rows omit it.

size: NA; V: TRBV28; D: TRBD2; J: TRBJ2-5; CDR3: CASSFPGTSGRRPPWAQETQYF; DNA: TGTGCCAGCAGTTTCCCCGGGACTAGCGGGAGACGGCCCCCCTGGGCCCAAGAGACCCAGTACTTC
size: NA; V: TRBV7-3; D: TRBD1; J: TRBJ1-2; CDR3: CASSLGDRNNYGYTF; DNA: TGTGCCAGCAGCTTGGGGGACAGGAACAACTATGGCTACACCTTC
size: NA; V: TRBV28; D: NA; J: TRBJ2-3; CDR3: CASSFFLRPTDTQYF; DNA: TGTGCCAGCAGTTTCTTTTTGCGGCCCACAGATACGCAGTATTTT
size: medium-sized; V: TRBV18; D: TRBD2; J: TRBJ2-7; CDR3: CASSPLVSSGREYEQYF; DNA: TGTGCCAGCTCACCCCTCGTCTCTAGCGGGAGGGAATACGAGCAGTACTTC
size: few; V: TRBV7-3; D: NA; J: TRBJ2-7; CDR3: CASSRGLFYEQYF; DNA: TGTGCCAGCAGTCGCGGACTATTCTACGAGCAGTACTTC
size: few; V: TRBV10-3; D: TRBD1; J: TRBJ1-6; CDR3: CAISDQGGNSPLHF; DNA: TGTGCCATCAGTGACCAGGGGGGGAATTCACCCCTCCACTTT
size: once; V: TRBV27; D: NA; J: TRBJ2-6; CDR3: CASSKVSGANVLTF; DNA: TGTGCCAGCAGTAAAGTCTCTGGGGCCAACGTCCTGACTTTC
size: NA; V: TRBV5-3; D: NA; J: TRBJ2-7; CDR3: CARSCYEQYF; DNA: TGTGCCAGAAGCTGCTACGAGCAGTACTTC
size: NA; V: TRBV28; D: TRBD1; J: TRBJ2-3; CDR3: CASSSETGGQDTQYF; DNA: TGTGCCAGCAGTTCCGAGACAGGGGGCCAAGATACGCAGTATTTT
size: NA; V: TRBV4-1; D: NA; J: TRBJ1-1; CDR3: CASSQDPQAKAFF; DNA: TGTGCCAGCAGCCAAGATCCACAGGCTAAAGCTTTCTTT
size: NA; V: TRBV9; D: TRBD2; J: TRBJ2-1; CDR3: CASSVVGLALSNEQFF; DNA: TGTGCCAGCAGCGTAGTTGGACTAGCGTTATCCAATGAGCAGTTCTTC
size: NA; V: TRBV7-9; D: TRBD2; J: TRBJ2-3; CDR3: CASSLVVLAGDPRNTQYF; DNA: TGTGCCAGCAGCTTAGTCGTCCTAGCGGGAGACCCCAGAAATACGCAGTATTTT
size: NA; V: TRBV7-6; D: NA; J: TRBJ2-7; CDR3: CASSFSEGSYEQYF; DNA: TGTGCCAGCAGCTTTTCGGAGGGTTCCTACGAGCAGTACTTC
size: NA; V: TRBV7-1; D: NA; J: TRBJ1-2; CDR3: CASSLVGENYGYTF; DNA: TGTGCCAGCAGCTTAGTGGGGGAGAACTATGGCTACACCTTC
size: NA; V: TRBV5-5; D: TRBD2; J: TRBJ2-2; CDR3: CASSLLAGTGELFF; DNA: TGTGCCAGCAGCTTACTAGCGGGCACCGGGGAGCTGTTTTTT
size: many; V: TRBV5-6; D: NA; J: TRBJ1-4; CDR3: CASSLGGWREKLFF; DNA: TGTGCCAGCAGCTTGGGGGGGTGGCGTGAAAAACTGTTTTTT
size: few; V: TRBV6-5; D: NA; J: TRBJ2-1; CDR3: CASIPEYQGRNEQFF; DNA: TGTGCCAGCATCCCTGAATACCAGGGGAGGAATGAGCAGTTCTTC
size: NA; V: TRBV7-9; D: TRBD2; J: TRBJ2-1; CDR3: CASSLGTSGSVNEQFF; DNA: TGTGCCAGCAGCTTAGGGACTAGCGGGAGCGTAAATGAGCAGTTCTTC
size: NA; V: TRBV7-9; D: TRBD1; J: TRBJ1-2; CDR3: CASSLGDRNNYGYTF; DNA: TGTGCCAGCAGCTTGGGGGACAGGAACAACTATGGCTACACCTTC
size: few; V: TRBV7-3; D: TRBD2; J: TRBJ2-7; CDR3: CASSLRLAGGSYEQYF; DNA: TGTGCCAGCAGTCTCCGTCTAGCGGGAGGCTCCTACGAGCAGTACTTC
size: NA; V: TRBV18; D: NA; J: TRBJ2-5; CDR3: CASSPRGSTETQYF; DNA: TGTGCTAGCTCACCAAGAGGCAGCACGGAGACTCAGTACTTC
size: NA; V: TRBV6-6; D: NA; J: TRBJ2-1; CDR3: CASRGNAYNEQFF; DNA: TGTGCCAGCAGGGGGAACGCCTACAATGAGCAGTTCTTC
size: NA; V: TRBV5-8; D: TRBD1; J: TRBJ2-3; CDR3: CASRRQGAGVDTQYF; DNA: TGTGCCAGCAGGCGACAGGGGGCTGGGGTAGATACGCAGTATTTT
size: few; V: TRBV11-2; D: TRBD2; J: TRBJ2-2; CDR3: CASSLALLAGGGTGELFF; DNA: TGTGCCAGCAGCTTAGCGCTACTAGCGGGAGGGGGCACCGGGGAGCTGTTTTTT
size: NA; V: TRBV21-1; D: NA; J: TRBJ2-7; CDR3: CASSGGTNSSYEQYF; DNA: TGTGCCAGCAGCGGCGGGACAAACAGCTCCTACGAGCAGTACTTC
size: NA; V: TRBV19; D: TRBD2; J: TRBJ2-5; CDR3: CASSPGLAGLPGETQYF; DNA: TGTGCCAGTAGCCCGGGACTAGCGGGCCTCCCGGGCGAGACCCAGTACTTC
size: NA; V: TRBV6-4; D: NA; J: TRBJ1-5; CDR3: CASSDSGIYQPQHF; DNA: TGTGCCAGCAGTGACTCGGGCATTTATCAGCCCCAGCATTTT
size: few; V: TRBV5-5; D: NA; J: TRBJ1-3; CDR3: CASSLDTGYGNTIYF; DNA: TGTGCCAGCAGCTTGGATACAGGGTACGGAAACACCATATATTTT